The rows below give T cell receptor beta chains drawn from one sample of a study of human T cells and chemical hapten exposure. TCRdb passed the RACE reads through MiXCR, listing each CDR3 protein once. Of 80,000 to 100,000 distinct CDR3 sequences listed, around 9% are singletons. The sequencing input was whole blood. These receptors originate from a female donor in good health. Some clones in this sample may be carry-over from other donors' samples. CDR3s include the opening cysteine and the closing phenylalanine or tryptophan. The order of the fields is D gene, J gene, clone size, V gene, CDR3 DNA, CDR3 protein. D genes are given only for firm matches. Part of the rows lack a size; the others show once, few, many or a class for expanded clones.

D gene: NA; J gene: TRBJ2-3; clone size: few; V gene: TRBV14; CDR3 DNA: TGTGCCAGCAGCCAAGATTGGGCGGTTTCAGGAGATACGCAGTATTTT; CDR3 protein: CASSQDWAVSGDTQYF
D gene: TRBD2; J gene: TRBJ2-1; clone size: many; V gene: TRBV29-1; CDR3 DNA: TGCAGCGTTCGACTAGCCTACTACAATGAGCAGTTCTTC; CDR3 protein: CSVRLAYYNEQFF
D gene: TRBD2; J gene: TRBJ2-1; clone size: NA; V gene: TRBV28; CDR3 DNA: TGTGCCAGCAGTCCCGTAGCGGGACTTACCTACAATGAGCAGTTCTTC; CDR3 protein: CASSPVAGLTYNEQFF
D gene: NA; J gene: TRBJ1-5; clone size: few; V gene: TRBV5-5; CDR3 DNA: TGTGCCAGCAGCTTGGGAGCCAGGGGTGAAAATCAGCCCCAGCATTTT; CDR3 protein: CASSLGARGENQPQHF
D gene: NA; J gene: TRBJ2-1; clone size: NA; V gene: TRBV4-1; CDR3 DNA: TGCGCCAGCAGCCAAGAAGGGGGTTACTACAATGAGCAGTTCTTC; CDR3 protein: CASSQEGGYYNEQFF
D gene: NA; J gene: TRBJ1-2; clone size: many; V gene: TRBV12-5; CDR3 DNA: TGTGCTAGTGCCACGAACTATGGCTACACCTTC; CDR3 protein: CASATNYGYTF
D gene: NA; J gene: TRBJ1-1; clone size: NA; V gene: TRBV5-1; CDR3 DNA: TGCGCCAGCAGCCAAAACCGTGGGGCCGGGGAAGCTTTCTTT; CDR3 protein: CASSQNRGAGEAFF
D gene: NA; J gene: TRBJ1-2; clone size: few; V gene: TRBV7-9; CDR3 DNA: TGTGCCAGCAGCTCCGAACAGGGAGGCGGCTACACCTTC; CDR3 protein: CASSSEQGGGYTF
D gene: NA; J gene: TRBJ2-6; clone size: many; V gene: TRBV19; CDR3 DNA: TGTGCCAGTAGTGCCACTAGATCCCACTCTGGGGCCAACGTCCTGACTTTC; CDR3 protein: CASSATRSHSGANVLTF
D gene: NA; J gene: TRBJ1-1; clone size: NA; V gene: TRBV5-1; CDR3 DNA: TGCGCCAGCACCCGAGGGGGAAGGAACACTGAAGCTTTCTTT; CDR3 protein: CASTRGGRNTEAFF
D gene: TRBD1; J gene: TRBJ2-5; clone size: few; V gene: TRBV29-1; CDR3 DNA: TGCAGCGTTTTAGACAGGGTGGTCCAAGAGACCCAGTACTTC; CDR3 protein: CSVLDRVVQETQYF
D gene: NA; J gene: TRBJ1-2; clone size: few; V gene: TRBV15; CDR3 DNA: TGTGCCACCAGCCTCGGACAGAAGGGCTACACCTTC; CDR3 protein: CATSLGQKGYTF
D gene: TRBD2; J gene: TRBJ2-1; clone size: few; V gene: TRBV29-1; CDR3 DNA: TGCAGCGTTTGGGGGGGGGGTGGCTACGGGAATGAGCAGTTCTTC; CDR3 protein: CSVWGGGGYGNEQFF
D gene: TRBD1; J gene: TRBJ1-1; clone size: many; V gene: TRBV20-1; CDR3 DNA: TGCAGTGCTAGTTTGGGGGACAGAAAAAACACTGAAGCTTTCTTT; CDR3 protein: CSASLGDRKNTEAFF
D gene: NA; J gene: TRBJ2-3; clone size: NA; V gene: TRBV2; CDR3 DNA: TGTGCCAGCAGTGAGGCAGGGGATAGCACAGATACGCAGTATTTT; CDR3 protein: CASSEAGDSTDTQYF
D gene: TRBD1; J gene: TRBJ1-1; clone size: many; V gene: TRBV12-3/TRBV12-4; CDR3 DNA: TGTGCCAGCAGGGAGACAGGGTACGACACTGAAGCTTTCTTT; CDR3 protein: CASRETGYDTEAFF
D gene: NA; J gene: TRBJ2-7; clone size: NA; V gene: TRBV20-1; CDR3 DNA: TGCAGTGCTAGAGATATGGCCTTCCCCAAGCAGTACTTC; CDR3 protein: CSARDMAFPKQYF
D gene: NA; J gene: TRBJ2-5; clone size: NA; V gene: TRBV12-3/TRBV12-4; CDR3 DNA: TGTGCCAGCAGTTTGGAACCCCCGGAGACCCAGTACTTC; CDR3 protein: CASSLEPPETQYF
D gene: NA; J gene: TRBJ1-1; clone size: NA; V gene: TRBV19; CDR3 DNA: TGTGCCAGTAGTATTGGCAGGGAGAACACTGAAGCTTTCTTT; CDR3 protein: CASSIGRENTEAFF
D gene: TRBD1; J gene: TRBJ2-5; clone size: many; V gene: TRBV5-1; CDR3 DNA: TGCGCCAGCAGTCCCGGACAGGGAGAGACCCAGTACTTC; CDR3 protein: CASSPGQGETQYF
D gene: NA; J gene: TRBJ2-2; clone size: few; V gene: TRBV2; CDR3 DNA: TGTGCCAGCAGATTCCGCCTCCCGGCCGGGGAGCTGTTTTTT; CDR3 protein: CASRFRLPAGELFF
D gene: TRBD1; J gene: TRBJ1-5; clone size: many; V gene: TRBV6-2/TRBV6-3; CDR3 DNA: TGTGCCAGCAGTGGACAGGGGTTTGGGCCCCAGCATTTT; CDR3 protein: CASSGQGFGPQHF
D gene: NA; J gene: TRBJ1-6; clone size: NA; V gene: TRBV27; CDR3 DNA: TGTGCCAGCAGCGAGGTCAGAGGATCCCTTAATTCACCCCTCCACTTT; CDR3 protein: CASSEVRGSLNSPLHF
D gene: NA; J gene: TRBJ2-6; clone size: few; V gene: TRBV19; CDR3 DNA: TGTGCCAGTAGTATAGGGAGCGGTACCAACGTCCTGACTTTC; CDR3 protein: CASSIGSGTNVLTF
D gene: TRBD2; J gene: TRBJ2-3; clone size: few; V gene: TRBV10-3; CDR3 DNA: TGTGCCATCAGTGACTCTATAAGGACTAGCGGGAGCGAAGATACGCAGTATTTT; CDR3 protein: CAISDSIRTSGSEDTQYF
D gene: NA; J gene: TRBJ1-5; clone size: few; V gene: TRBV19; CDR3 DNA: TGTGCCAGTAATAACCAGGGGAATCAGCCCCAGCATTTT; CDR3 protein: CASNNQGNQPQHF
D gene: NA; J gene: TRBJ2-1; clone size: many; V gene: TRBV6-2/TRBV6-3; CDR3 DNA: TGTGCCAGCAGTTACGAGGGGGAGCAGTTCTTC; CDR3 protein: CASSYEGEQFF
D gene: NA; J gene: TRBJ1-5; clone size: NA; V gene: TRBV27; CDR3 DNA: TGTGCCAGCAGTCGTGGGGAAGGGAATCAGCCCCAGCATTTT; CDR3 protein: CASSRGEGNQPQHF
D gene: NA; J gene: TRBJ2-7; clone size: few; V gene: TRBV2; CDR3 DNA: TGTGCCAGCAGTGATGTGACAGAAGGTTACGAGCAGTACTTC; CDR3 protein: CASSDVTEGYEQYF
D gene: TRBD1; J gene: TRBJ1-5; clone size: few; V gene: TRBV28; CDR3 DNA: TGTGCCAGCAGTCCAGGGGGCGCGAGCAATCAGCCCCAGCATTTT; CDR3 protein: CASSPGGASNQPQHF
D gene: NA; J gene: TRBJ2-1; clone size: few; V gene: TRBV6-2/TRBV6-3; CDR3 DNA: TGTGCCAGCAGTAGGGGCCATGAGCAGTTCTTC; CDR3 protein: CASSRGHEQFF
D gene: TRBD2; J gene: TRBJ2-5; clone size: few; V gene: TRBV11-2; CDR3 DNA: TGTGCCAGCAGGATAACTAGCGGGAGTATTGAGACCCAGTACTTC; CDR3 protein: CASRITSGSIETQYF
D gene: TRBD1; J gene: TRBJ1-2; clone size: few; V gene: TRBV28; CDR3 DNA: TGTGCCAGCACCCTGGACAGGGGAAACTACACCTTC; CDR3 protein: CASTLDRGNYTF
D gene: NA; J gene: TRBJ2-7; clone size: few; V gene: TRBV28; CDR3 DNA: TGTGCCAGCAGAAATAGGGACGGCCATCTGGAGCAGTACTTC; CDR3 protein: CASRNRDGHLEQYF
D gene: NA; J gene: TRBJ1-3; clone size: few; V gene: TRBV28; CDR3 DNA: TGTGCCAGCAGTTCCCCTGACAGGACTGGAAACACCATATATTTT; CDR3 protein: CASSSPDRTGNTIYF
D gene: NA; J gene: TRBJ2-4; clone size: NA; V gene: TRBV7-9; CDR3 DNA: TGTGCCAGCAGCTTTCCGCTCTTAGAAAACATTCAGTACTTC; CDR3 protein: CASSFPLLENIQYF